These 5 T cell receptor beta chains were all obtained from the same sample, sequenced in a study of blood T cell repertoires in COVID-19. Some clones are missing from TCRdb's copy, which holds only in-frame ones; the method was immunoSEQ multiplex PCR. This table has approximately 50,000 clones, about 92% appearing once. Sequencing was carried out using peripheral blood. The receptor source for this set is a human donor in a cohort sampled during active COVID-19.

J is TRBJ1-2 and V is TRBV18, with D perhaps TRBD1 (5 bases). CDR1 is KGHSH, CDR2 LQKENI, per germline. Trimming pared 4 bases from V and 3 bases from J, leaving 18 bases between. The CDR3 loop spans 16 amino acids. The CDR3 loop is CASSQNKPGVDYGYTF. The CDR3 DNA sequence: TGTGCCAGCTCACAAAATAAACCGGGGGTGGACTATGGCTACACCTTC.

CDR3 nucleotides: TGTGCCAGCTCACCCCTGGGACAGCCCCAAGAGACCCAGTACTTC. The encoded protein is CASSPLGQPQETQYF. The genes are TRBV18 and TRBJ2-5; 7 nucleotides align to TRBD1. The CDR3 covers 15 residues. Losses at the gene ends were 3 bases for V and 1 base for J; bases not matched to a gene: 5. Germline assignment: CDR1 KGHSH and CDR2 LQKENI.

The V and J genes are TRBV30 and TRBJ2-7, with 10 bases fitting TRBD2. This CDR3 has 15 residues. The V and J ends lost 0 bases and 2 bases, in that order; junction bases with no gene match: 4. The germline gives CDR1 GTSNPN, CDR2 SVGIG (reference sequence). CDR3 amino acids: CAWSVTSGATYEQYF. In DNA form, the CDR3 reads TGTGCCTGGAGTGTAACTAGCGGGGCCACCTACGAGCAGTACTTC. Full variable domain (remainder filled in from reference TRBV30 and TRBJ2-7): SQTIHQWPATLVQPVGSPLSLECTVEGTSNPNLYWYRQAAGRGLQLLFYSVGIGQISSEVPQNLSASRPQDRQFILSSKKLLLSDSGFYLCAWSVTSGATYEQYFGPGTRLTVT.

This rearrangement joins TRBV29-1 to TRBJ1-1; D might be TRBD1 (6 bases). V was trimmed by 4 bases and J by 1 base, leaving 13 bases between them. The CDR3 covers 14 residues. Germline CDR1 SQVTM, CDR2 ANQGSEA. The CDR3 DNA sequence: TGCAGCGTTGTGCGGGGGACAACGAACACTGAAGCTTTCTTT. This gives the protein CSVVRGTTNTEAFF.

The V call is TRBV10-1, the J call TRBJ2-5; no clear D. The CDR3 runs to 13 residues. The V and J ends lost 8 bases and 1 base respectively, with 11 bases between them. Germline CDR1 reads WNHNN; CDR2 reads SYGVQD (reference sequence). CDR3 residues: CASSGQVQETQYF. The DNA for the CDR3 is TGCGCCAGCTCTGGGCAGGTCCAAGAGACCCAGTACTTC.